A single sample gave rise to the 7 T cell receptor beta chains below, sequenced in a study of blood T cell repertoires in COVID-19. The protocol was immunoSEQ multiplex PCR, while the TCRdb copy is restricted to in-frame clones and leaves out a portion. The sample shows about 200,000 clones, roughly 86% of them seen only once. The specimen was PBMCs or T cells enriched from blood (not recorded which). The source of these receptors is a woman in her twenties or thirties with acute COVID-19.

The chain links TRBV11-2 to TRBJ2-2; 7 bases align to TRBD1. CDR1 is SGHAT, CDR2 FQNNGV, per germline. J was trimmed by 2 bases and V by 5 bases; bases with no gene match: 5. The CDR3 has 15 residues. CDR3 amino acids: CASSKDRANTGELFF. DNA for the CDR3: TGTGCCAGCAGCAAAGACAGGGCAAACACCGGGGAGCTGTTTTTT.

J is TRBJ1-2 and V is TRBV5-1; D unresolved. The length of the CDR3 is 14 residues. The V end was cut by 2 bases, the J end by 3 bases, with 11 bases between. CDR1 is SGHRS, CDR2 YFSETQ, per germline. CDR3 DNA: TGCGCCAGCAGCTTTTCCCAGAGGGACTATGGCTACACCTTC. This codes for CASSFSQRDYGYTF.

The chain links TRBV7-9 to TRBJ1-1; D is perhaps TRBD1 (6 bases). The CDR3 contains 14 residues. Germline CDR1 and CDR2: SEHNR and FQNEAQ (reference sequence). V dropped 3 bases and J dropped 3 bases, with 11 bases sitting between them. This CDR3 is CASSFLNRDTEAFF. CDR3 in DNA: TGTGCCAGCAGCTTTCTAAACAGGGACACTGAAGCTTTCTTT. Supplemented by reference TRBV7-9 and TRBJ1-1, the full variable domain reads DTGVSQNPRHKITKRGQNVTFRCDPISEHNRLYWYRQTLGQGPEFLTYFQNEAQLEKSRLLSDRFSAERPKGSFSTLEIQRTEQGDSAMYLCASSFLNRDTEAFFGQGTRLTVV.

The chain carries TRBV28 and TRBJ1-3; D gene unclear. The CDR3 length is 13 residues. V lost 7 bases and J 4 bases, leaving 11 bases between the germline ends. CDR1 and CDR2 (germline): MDHEN, SYDVKM. The CDR3 here is CASIPPSGNTIYF. CDR3 sequence (DNA): TGTGCCAGCATTCCCCCCTCGGGAAACACCATATATTTT. Variable domain in full (rest from reference TRBV28 and TRBJ1-3): DVKVTQSSRYLVKRTGEKVFLECVQDMDHENMFWYRQDPGLGLRLIYFSYDVKMKEKGDIPEGYSVSREKKERFSLILESASTNQTSMYLCASIPPSGNTIYFGEGSWLTVV.

This chain connects TRBV7-2 to TRBJ1-3; no reliable D call. The CDR3 consists of 14 residues. Per the germline V gene, CDR1 is SGHTA and CDR2 is FQGNSA. The germline V and J ends were trimmed by 3 bases and 2 bases, with 8 bases remaining between them. Here the CDR3 reads CASSFLAAGNTIYF. As DNA, the CDR3 is TGTGCCAGCAGCTTTCTGGCTGCTGGAAACACCATATATTTT.

This clone was detected once. The gene calls are TRBV29-1 and TRBJ1-1, with a possible D match to TRBD1 (6 bases). V was clipped by 6 bases and J by 0 bases, with 8 bases between them. Germline CDR1 and CDR2: SQVTM and ANQGSEA. The CDR3 runs to 12 residues. DNA for the CDR3: TGCAGCGTCAGGACAGTGAACACTGAAGCTTTCTTT. It encodes CSVRTVNTEAFF.

The V and J genes are TRBV27 and TRBJ1-1, with a weak D call TRBD1 (5 bases). Germline assignment: CDR1 MNHEY and CDR2 SMNVEV (reference sequence). Trimming removed 9 bases from V and 1 base from J, with 9 bases in between. CDR3 length: 12 amino acids. The CDR3 nucleotides read TGTGCCAGTCAGGGCACGAACACTGAAGCTTTCTTT. It translates to CASQGTNTEAFF.